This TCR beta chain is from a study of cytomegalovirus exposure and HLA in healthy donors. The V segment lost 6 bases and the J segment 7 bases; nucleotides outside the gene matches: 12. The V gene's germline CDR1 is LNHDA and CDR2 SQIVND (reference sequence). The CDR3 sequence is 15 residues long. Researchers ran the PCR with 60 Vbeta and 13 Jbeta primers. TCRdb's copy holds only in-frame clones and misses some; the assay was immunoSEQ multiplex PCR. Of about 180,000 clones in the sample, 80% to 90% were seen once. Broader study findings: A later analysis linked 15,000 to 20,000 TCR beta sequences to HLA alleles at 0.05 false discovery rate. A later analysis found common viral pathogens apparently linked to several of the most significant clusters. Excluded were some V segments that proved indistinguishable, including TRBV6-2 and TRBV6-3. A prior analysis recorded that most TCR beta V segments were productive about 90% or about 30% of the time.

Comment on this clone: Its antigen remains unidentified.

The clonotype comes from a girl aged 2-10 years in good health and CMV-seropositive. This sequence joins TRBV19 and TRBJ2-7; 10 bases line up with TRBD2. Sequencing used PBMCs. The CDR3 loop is CASSPPLAGVGEQYF. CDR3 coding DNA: TGTGCCAGTAGCCCACCTCTAGCGGGAGTGGGGGAGCAGTACTTC.